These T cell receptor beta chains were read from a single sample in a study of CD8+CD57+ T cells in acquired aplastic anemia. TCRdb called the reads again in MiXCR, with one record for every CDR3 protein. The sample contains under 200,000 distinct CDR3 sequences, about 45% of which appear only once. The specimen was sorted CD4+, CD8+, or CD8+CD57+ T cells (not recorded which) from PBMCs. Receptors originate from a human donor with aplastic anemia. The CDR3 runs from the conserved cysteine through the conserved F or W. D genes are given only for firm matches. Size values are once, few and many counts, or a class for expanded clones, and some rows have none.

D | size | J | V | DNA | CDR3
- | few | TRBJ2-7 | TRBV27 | TGTGCCAGCAGTTCGATCGGGCAGGGTTATCACGAGCAGTACTTC | CASSSIGQGYHEQYF
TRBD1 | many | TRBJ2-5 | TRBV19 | TGTGCCAGTAGTAAGGTGACAGGGGGGTCCACAGAGACCCAGTACTTC | CASSKVTGGSTETQYF
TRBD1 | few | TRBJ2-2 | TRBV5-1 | TGCGCCAGCAGGGACAGGGGGCCCCCGTATGAGAACACCGGGGAGCTGTTTTTT | CASRDRGPPYENTGELFF
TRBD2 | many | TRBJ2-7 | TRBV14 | TGTGCCAGCAGCCAAGTCGGACTAGTCACCTACGAGCAGTACTTC | CASSQVGLVTYEQYF
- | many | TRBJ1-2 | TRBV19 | TGTGCCAGTGCCCGCCGGGGCACTCTCAACTATGGCTACACCTTC | CASARRGTLNYGYTF
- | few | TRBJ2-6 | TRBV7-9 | TGTGCCAGGGGAAATTCTGGGGCCAACGTCCTGACTTTC | CARGNSGANVLTF
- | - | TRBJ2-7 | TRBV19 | TGTGCCAGTAGTATAGTCCCGTACGAGCAGTACTTC | CASSIVPYEQYF
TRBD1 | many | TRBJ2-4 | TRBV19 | TGTGCCAGTAGTATCTCCTGGACAGGGGGCATTCAGTACTTC | CASSISWTGGIQYF
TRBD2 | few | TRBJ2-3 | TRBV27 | TGTGCCAGCAGTTTAGATTTCGGGACTAGCGGGGATACGCAGTATTTT | CASSLDFGTSGDTQYF
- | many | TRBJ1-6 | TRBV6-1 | TGTGCCAGCAGTGAAACCGTCTATTCACCCCTCCACTTT | CASSETVYSPLHF
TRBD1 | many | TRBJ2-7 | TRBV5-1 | TGCGCCAGCAGTCGGGGGGGGACAGGGGACTACGAGCAGTACTTC | CASSRGGTGDYEQYF
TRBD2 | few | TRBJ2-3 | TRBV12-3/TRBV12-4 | TGTGCCAGCAGTCCCCGGGTAGCGGGTGTTTTTGGCACAGATACGCAGTATTTT | CASSPRVAGVFGTDTQYF
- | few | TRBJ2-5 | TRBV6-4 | TGTGCCAGCAGTGACTCCGAAGGGGGGCAAGAGACCCAGTACTTC | CASSDSEGGQETQYF
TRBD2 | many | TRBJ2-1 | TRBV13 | TGTGCCAGCAGCTGGGCCGGGACTAGCGGGAGTAATGAGCAGTTCTTC | CASSWAGTSGSNEQFF
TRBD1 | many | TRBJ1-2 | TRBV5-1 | TGCGCCAGCAGCGAAGGGGACAGGGTCGCCTATGGCTACACCTTC | CASSEGDRVAYGYTF
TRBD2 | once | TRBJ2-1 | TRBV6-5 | TGTGCCAGCAGTTCACTAGCGGGGGGGATGTATGAGCAGTTCTTC | CASSSLAGGMYEQFF
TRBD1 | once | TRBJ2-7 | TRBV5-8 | TGTGCCAGCAGCTTGGCACAGGGGGCTTACTACGAGCAGTACTTC | CASSLAQGAYYEQYF
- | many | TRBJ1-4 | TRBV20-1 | TGCAGTGCCAGGAAGGGGGACTCCGGGGAAAAACTGTTTTTT | CSARKGDSGEKLFF
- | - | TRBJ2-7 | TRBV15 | TGTGCCACCAGCAGAGATCAGACTACCGGGGAGCTGTACTTC | CATSRDQTTGELYF
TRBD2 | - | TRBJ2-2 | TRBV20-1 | TGCAGTGCGGGGCTAGCGGGGGGCACCGGGGAGCTGTTTTTT | CSAGLAGGTGELFF
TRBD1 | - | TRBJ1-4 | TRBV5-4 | TGTGCCAGCAGGCAGGGGGAAGCAACTAATGAAAAACTGTTTTTT | CASRQGEATNEKLFF
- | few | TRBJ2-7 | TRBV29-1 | TGCAGCGTTGATGGGGATCGGTACGAGCAGTACTTC | CSVDGDRYEQYF
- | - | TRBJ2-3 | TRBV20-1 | TGCAGTGCGACACCCAGGCCAGGCGATACGCAGTATTTT | CSATPRPGDTQYF
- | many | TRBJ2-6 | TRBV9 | TGTGCCAGCAGCGTTACAGGGACTGGGGCCAACGTCCTGACTTTC | CASSVTGTGANVLTF
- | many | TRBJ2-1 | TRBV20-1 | TGCAGTGCTCCCCGACAGGGACTTCAGTTCTTC | CSAPRQGLQFF
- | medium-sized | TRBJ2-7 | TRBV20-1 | TGCAGTGCTTACCGGGACACTAACTACGAGCAGTACTTC | CSAYRDTNYEQYF
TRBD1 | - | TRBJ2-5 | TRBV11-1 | TGTGCCAGCAGCAAGACAGGGCGGGAGACCCAGTACTTC | CASSKTGRETQYF
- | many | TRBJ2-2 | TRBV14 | TGTGCCAGCAGCCAAGGCCGCTCGAACACCGGGGAGCTGTTTTTT | CASSQGRSNTGELFF
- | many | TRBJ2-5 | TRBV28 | TGTGCCAGCAGTTTCCCGGGAGATCAAGAGACCCAGTACTTC | CASSFPGDQETQYF
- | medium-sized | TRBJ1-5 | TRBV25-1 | TGTGCCAGCAGTGAATCAGGGGTTGGGCCCCAGCATTTT | CASSESGVGPQHF
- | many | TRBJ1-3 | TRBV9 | TGTGCCAGCACCCAGGGCCCGGTCTCTGGAAACACCATATATTTT | CASTQGPVSGNTIYF
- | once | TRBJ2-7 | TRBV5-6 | TGTGCCAGCAGCCCGAACACGGGTTACGAGCAGTACTTC | CASSPNTGYEQYF
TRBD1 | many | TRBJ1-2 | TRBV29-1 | TGCAGCGTGGGTGCCGGGACAGGGGATTATGGCTACACCTTC | CSVGAGTGDYGYTF
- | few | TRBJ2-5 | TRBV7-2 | TGTGCCAGCAGCCTGGGCAGTGGAGAGACCCAGTACTTC | CASSLGSGETQYF
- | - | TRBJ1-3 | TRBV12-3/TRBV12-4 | TGTGCCAGCAGTTCAGTTGGCCCTGGAAACACCATATATTTT | CASSSVGPGNTIYF
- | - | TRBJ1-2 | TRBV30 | TGTGCCTGGAGTTGGGGGACGAAGGGTGGCTACACCTTC | CAWSWGTKGGYTF
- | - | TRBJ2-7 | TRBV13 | TGTGCCAGCAGTTTGCCCGGGACCGTCCCGCGGTTCTTC | CASSLPGTVPRFF
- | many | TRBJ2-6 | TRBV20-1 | TGCAGTGCTAGAACCGGGACAAGCAACTCTGGGGCCAACGTCCTGACTTTC | CSARTGTSNSGANVLTF
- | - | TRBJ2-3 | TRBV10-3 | TGTGCCATCCGGGGTGGAACAGATACGCAGTATTTT | CAIRGGTDTQYF
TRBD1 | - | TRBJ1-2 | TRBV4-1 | TGCGCCAGCAGCCAAAACAGGGGATCTAACTATGGCTACACCTTC | CASSQNRGSNYGYTF
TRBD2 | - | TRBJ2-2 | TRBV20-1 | TGCAGTGCTAGCTGGACTAGCGGGAACACCGGGGAGCTGTTTTTT | CSASWTSGNTGELFF
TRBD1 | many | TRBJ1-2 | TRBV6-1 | TGTGCCAGCGGGGACAGTTATGGCTACACCTTC | CASGDSYGYTF
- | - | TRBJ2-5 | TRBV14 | TGTGCCAGCAGCCAGGGGGGACAGACCCACCATTACACCCAGTACTTC | CASSQGGQTHHYTQYF
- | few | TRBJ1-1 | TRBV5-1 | TGCGCCAGCAGGTTATCAGCGGAAAACACTGAAGCTTTCTTT | CASRLSAENTEAFF
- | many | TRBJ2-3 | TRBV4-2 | TGTGCCAGCAGCCCCCGGTCCTCTAGCACAGATACGCAGTATTTT | CASSPRSSSTDTQYF
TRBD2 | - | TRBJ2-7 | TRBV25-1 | TGTGCCAGCAGTGGGGGGAACCTAGCGGGCGCCCTCTACGAGCAGTACTTC | CASSGGNLAGALYEQYF
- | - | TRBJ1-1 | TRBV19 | TGTGCCAGTAGTGCAGGGGTTCACACTGAAGCTTTCTTT | CASSAGVHTEAFF
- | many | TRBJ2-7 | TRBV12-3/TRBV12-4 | TGTGCCAGCTCCCCCCGCGGGCTAGATTTCTACGAGCAGTACTTC | CASSPRGLDFYEQYF
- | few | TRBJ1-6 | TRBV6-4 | TGTGCCAGCAGTGAGAGGGAGGGTGGATCACCCCTCCACTTT | CASSEREGGSPLHF
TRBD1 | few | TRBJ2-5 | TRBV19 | TGTGCCAGTAGTATAGCATGGACAGGGGTCGAGACCCAGTACTTC | CASSIAWTGVETQYF
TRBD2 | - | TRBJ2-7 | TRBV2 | TGTGCCGGCGGGCTAGCGGCCTACGAGCAGTACTTC | CAGGLAAYEQYF
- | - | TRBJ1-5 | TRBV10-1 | TGCGCCAGCAGTCCGGACGGTCAACAGCCCCAGCATTTT | CASSPDGQQPQHF
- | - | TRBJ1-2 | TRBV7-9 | TGTGCCAGCAGCTTACGGCTAACGGGAGGCTACACCTTC | CASSLRLTGGYTF
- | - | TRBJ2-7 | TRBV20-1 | TGCAGTGCTAGAGGTCGGGAGAAGTACCACGAGCAGTACTTC | CSARGREKYHEQYF
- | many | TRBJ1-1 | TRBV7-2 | TGTGCCAGCAGCTCTCCTAGGAGGGGGTCGAACACTGAAGCTTTCTTT | CASSSPRRGSNTEAFF